This T cell receptor (beta chain) stems from a study of cytomegalovirus exposure and HLA in healthy donors. About this clone itself: Its cognate antigen is unknown.

General observations from the study: The dataset shows that most TCR sequences were rare, while some public TCRs occurred in many donors. Listed as cytomegalovirus-associated were 150 or so TCR beta chains.

TCRdb's copy holds only in-frame clones and misses some; the assay was immunoSEQ multiplex PCR. The repertoire includes around 56,000 clones, approximately 93% of them detected once, and 1.5% to 2% sits in the top ten. V was clipped by 2 bases and J by 8 bases, with 9 bases between them. The CDR3 is 13 residues long. Germline-derived CDR1 and CDR2 are MNHNY and SVGAGI (reference sequence). J is TRBJ1-4 and V is TRBV6-6; D is undetermined. Sequenced input: PBMCs. The clonotype comes from a woman younger than 35 in good health and CMV-seropositive. CDR3 residues: CASSYAVSEKLFF. CDR3 nucleotide sequence: TGTGCCAGCAGTTACGCGGTTTCCGAAAAACTGTTTTTT.